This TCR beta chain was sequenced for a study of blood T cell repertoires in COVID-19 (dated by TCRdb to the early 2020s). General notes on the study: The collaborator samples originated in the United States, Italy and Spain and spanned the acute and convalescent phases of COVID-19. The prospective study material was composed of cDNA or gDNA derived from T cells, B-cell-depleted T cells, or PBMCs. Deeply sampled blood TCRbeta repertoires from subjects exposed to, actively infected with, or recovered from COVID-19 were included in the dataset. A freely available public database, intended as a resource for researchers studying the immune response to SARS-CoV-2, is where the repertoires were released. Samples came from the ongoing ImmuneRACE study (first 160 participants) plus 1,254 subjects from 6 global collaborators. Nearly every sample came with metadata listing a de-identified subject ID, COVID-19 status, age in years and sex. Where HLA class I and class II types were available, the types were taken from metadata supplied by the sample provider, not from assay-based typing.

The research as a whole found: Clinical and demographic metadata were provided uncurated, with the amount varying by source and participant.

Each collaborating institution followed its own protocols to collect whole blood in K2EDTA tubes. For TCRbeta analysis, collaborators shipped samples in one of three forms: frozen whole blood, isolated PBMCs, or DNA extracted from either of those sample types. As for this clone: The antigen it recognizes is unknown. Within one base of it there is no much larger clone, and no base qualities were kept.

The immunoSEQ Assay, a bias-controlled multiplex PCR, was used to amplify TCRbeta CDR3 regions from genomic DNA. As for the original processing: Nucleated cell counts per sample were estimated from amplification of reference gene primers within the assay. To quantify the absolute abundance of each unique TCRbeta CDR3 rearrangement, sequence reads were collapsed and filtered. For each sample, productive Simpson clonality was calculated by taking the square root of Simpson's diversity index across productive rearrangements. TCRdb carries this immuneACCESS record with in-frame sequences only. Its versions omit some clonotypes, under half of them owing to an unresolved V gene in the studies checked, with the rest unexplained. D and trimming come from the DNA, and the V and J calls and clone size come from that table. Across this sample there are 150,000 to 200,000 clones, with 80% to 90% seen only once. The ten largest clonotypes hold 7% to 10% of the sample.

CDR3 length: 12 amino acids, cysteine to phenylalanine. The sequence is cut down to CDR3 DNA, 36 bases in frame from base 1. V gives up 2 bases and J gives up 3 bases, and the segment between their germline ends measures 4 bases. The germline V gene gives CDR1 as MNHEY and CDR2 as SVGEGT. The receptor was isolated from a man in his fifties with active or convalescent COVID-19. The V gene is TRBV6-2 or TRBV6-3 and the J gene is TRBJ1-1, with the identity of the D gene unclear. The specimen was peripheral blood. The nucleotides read TGTGCCAGCAGTTACGGCTACACTGAAGCTTTCTTT. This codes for CASSYGYTEAFF.